Each of the 13 T cell receptor beta chains below was sequenced from the same sample in a study of blood T cell repertoires in COVID-19. Assay: immunoSEQ multiplex PCR; the TCRdb copy retains only in-frame clones and omits some. Here the sample spans around 130,000 clones, roughly 86% being singletons. Sequencing used peripheral blood. These receptors came from a human donor in a cohort sampled during active COVID-19.

This clone was counted once. This chain links TRBV7-9 with TRBJ2-1, with a possible D match to TRBD2 (6 bases). CDR1 is SEHNR and CDR2 is FQNEAQ in the germline V gene (reference sequence). V lost 6 bases, J lost 5 bases, and 17 bases lay in between. CDR3 length equals 15 residues. DNA for the CDR3: TGTGCCAGCAGACCGACCGGGACGGGGGACAATGAGCAGTTCTTC. This translates into CASRPTGTGDNEQFF.

This sequence joins TRBV9 and TRBJ2-7; tentative D call: TRBD2 (6 bases). The length of the CDR3 is 14 residues. The germline gives CDR1 SGDLS, CDR2 YYNGEE. Trimming removed 2 bases at V and 6 bases at J, with 15 bases between. The CDR3 loop reads CASSVRGYGGEQYF. The CDR3 region has the DNA TGTGCCAGCAGCGTTCGGGGATACGGGGGCGAGCAGTACTTC.

The chain carries TRBV30 and TRBJ2-7; D is possibly TRBD1 (6 bases). This CDR3 has 12 residues. Trimming cost V 2 bases and J 5 bases, with 10 bases left between them. Germline values: CDR1 GTSNPN, CDR2 SVGIG (reference sequence). The CDR3: CAWSTTGNEQYF. CDR3 in DNA: TGTGCCTGGAGTACCACAGGGAACGAGCAGTACTTC. Full variable domain (missing parts from reference TRBV30 and TRBJ2-7): SQTIHQWPATLVQPVGSPLSLECTVEGTSNPNLYWYRQAAGRGLQLLFYSVGIGQISSEVPQNLSASRPQDRQFILSSKKLLLSDSGFYLCAWSTTGNEQYFGPGTRLTVT.

Of note for this clone: Additional DNA sequences in this sample encode the identical CDR3. The chain uses TRBV30 and TRBJ2-2; D is unresolved. The CDR3 contains 14 residues. The V gene lost 0 bases and the J gene lost 0 bases, with 5 bases spanning the gap. Looked up from germline, CDR1 is GTSNPN and CDR2 is SVGIG (reference sequence). This CDR3 reads CAWSVGANTGELFF. CDR3 nucleotide sequence: TGTGCCTGGAGTGTCGGAGCGAACACCGGGGAGCTGTTTTTT.

The chain joins TRBV6-1 to TRBJ2-3; 7 bases align to TRBD1. CDR1 is MNHNS and CDR2 is SASEGT in the germline V gene. CDR3 size: 16 residues. V lost 2 bases and J lost 1; bases outside the gene matches: 6. CDR3 region: CASSEMGTAGTDTQYF. CDR3 nucleotides: TGTGCCAGCAGTGAAATGGGGACAGCGGGCACAGATACGCAGTATTTT.

This chain links TRBV11-2 with TRBJ2-1, with 11 bases matching TRBD2. Germline V gene lookup returns CDR1 SGHAT and CDR2 FQNNGV. Unmatched junction bases numbered 11, after V lost 5 bases and J lost 8 bases. The CDR3 length is 16 residues. The chain's CDR3 is CASSPGTSGEGDEQFF. CDR3 nucleotides: TGTGCCAGCAGCCCTGGGACTAGCGGTGAAGGGGATGAGCAGTTCTTC.

This clone was counted between two and nine times. The chain carries TRBV6-5 and TRBJ1-5; perhaps TRBD1 as D (6 bases). The V end lost 6 bases, the J end lost 11 bases, and 14 bases lay between the germline ends. Germline V gene lookup returns CDR1 MNHEY and CDR2 SVGAGI. The CDR3 has 12 residues. CDR3 amino acids: CASRQQGGSQHF. In nucleotides, the CDR3 is TGTGCCAGCAGACAACAGGGAGGGTCCCAGCATTTT.

The rearrangement links TRBV5-1 to TRBJ2-5; D gene unclear. Deletions cut 1 base from V and 1 base from J, with 8 bases between. Germline V gives CDR1 SGHRS, CDR2 YFSETQ. This CDR3 has 14 residues. CDR3 coding DNA: TGCGCCAGCAGCTTGATACACAGCCAAGAGACCCAGTACTTC. The encoded protein is CASSLIHSQETQYF.

V and J are TRBV5-4 and TRBJ1-2; D not certain. The CDR3 sequence is 12 residues long. Germline-derived CDR1 and CDR2 are SGHNT and YYREEE (reference sequence). Between the trimmed V and J ends, which lost 4 bases and 2 bases, there was a span of 6 bases. The CDR3 region has the DNA TGTGCCAGCAGCCCGAGAAACTATGGCTACACCTTC. It is translated as CASSPRNYGYTF.

The rearrangement links TRBV6-5 to TRBJ2-7; D possibly corresponds to TRBD2 (5 bases). In germline, CDR1 is MNHEY, CDR2 SVGAGI. Trimming removed 5 bases at V and 5 bases at J, with 10 bases between. CDR3 length equals 12 residues. CDR3 coding DNA: TGTGCCAGCAGTAGAGGGAACGACGAGCAGTACTTC. Translated, it gives CASSRGNDEQYF.

The chain combines TRBV7-3 with TRBJ2-3, with 7 bases that match TRBD2. The germline V gene has CDR1 SGHTA and CDR2 FQGTGA. The trim removed 2 bases at V and 3 bases at J, leaving 5 bases unmatched. The CDR3 extends over 15 amino acids. The CDR3 is CASSLLAGVTDTQYF. The CDR3 DNA reads as TGTGCCAGCAGCTTACTCGCGGGGGTAACAGATACGCAGTATTTT.

This chain joins TRBV25-1 and TRBJ2-1; D uncertain. Germline CDR1 and CDR2: MGHDK and SYGVNS. V dropped 1 base and J dropped 2 bases, with 9 bases sitting between them. There are 15 residues in the CDR3. CDR3 in DNA: TGTGCCAGCAGTGAATCGGGTTTTACCTACAATGAGCAGTTCTTC. This gives the protein CASSESGFTYNEQFF.

V gene TRBV6-2 or TRBV6-3 combines with J gene TRBJ1-2; tentatively, D is TRBD1 (6 bases). The CDR3 extends over 13 amino acids. From germline, CDR1 is MNHEY and CDR2 SVGEGT. The germline V and J ends were trimmed by 5 bases and 4 bases, with 11 bases remaining between them. In DNA form, the CDR3 reads TGTGCCAGCAGTAGAGGACAGATCTATGGCTACACCTTC. Translated, it gives CASSRGQIYGYTF.